These 28 T cell receptor beta chains were sequenced from one sample in a study of T cell changes during pregnancy in multiple sclerosis. Profiling relied on immunoSEQ multiplex PCR, and the TCRdb table lists in-frame clones only, not all of them. The data hold over 40,000 clones, with under 90% observed a single time. Source: peripheral blood, taken in the second trimester of pregnancy. The source of these receptors is a female donor in good health, enrolled as a control in a pregnancy study.

The CDR3 protein is CASSLGPGPIEQYF. CDR3 nucleotides: TGTGCCAGCAGCTTAGGTCCGGGTCCCATCGAGCAGTACTTC. The chain uses TRBV7-2 and TRBJ2-7; D not certain. CDR1 and CDR2 from the germline V gene are SGHTA and FQGNSA. This CDR3 spans 14 amino acids. The germline V and J ends were trimmed by 1 base and 6 bases, with 13 bases remaining between them.

The genes are TRBV4-3 and TRBJ2-1; D uncertain. The CDR3 runs 15 residues. Germline V CDR1 and CDR2: LGHNA, YSLEER. The V and J ends lost 1 base and 10 bases respectively, with 17 bases between them. DNA of the CDR3: TGCGCCAGCAGCCAAGGCCCTGGTGGGCTTAGGGAGCAGTTCTTC. Amino acid sequence: CASSQGPGGLREQFF.

The chain combines TRBV18 with TRBJ2-7; TRBD1 matches 11 bases. V was clipped by 3 bases and J by 4 bases; unmatched bases: 5. The CDR3 spans 15 residues. In germline, CDR1 is KGHSH, CDR2 LQKENI. For the CDR3, the DNA is TGTGCCAGCTCACCGGACAGGGGGCTTCGGTACGAGCAGTACTTC. It specifies CASSPDRGLRYEQYF. Full variable domain (remainder filled in from reference TRBV18 and TRBJ2-7): NAGVMQNPRHLVRRRGQEARLRCSPMKGHSHVYWYRQLPEEGLKFMVYLQKENIIDESGMPKERFSAEFPKEGPSILRIQQVVRGDSAAYFCASSPDRGLRYEQYFGPGTRLTVT.

V gene TRBV2 combines with J gene TRBJ2-7; 10 bases map to TRBD2. The CDR3 consists of 13 residues. Trimming removed 11 bases from V and 4 bases from J; junction bases left unmatched: 8. Germline lookup yields CDR1 SNHLY and CDR2 FYNNEI. CDR3 sequence (DNA): TGTGCCGCCGCCGGGACTAGCGTTTACGAGCAGTACTTC. It codes for CAAAGTSVYEQYF.

The chain has TRBV27 and TRBJ1-2; D uncertain. Germline V lookup: CDR1 MNHEY, CDR2 SMNVEV (reference sequence). The CDR3 totals 15 residues. Trimming shortened V by 5 bases and J by 3 bases, and 16 bases separated the two germline ends. The CDR3 here is CASSMDGIGYYGYTF. CDR3 DNA: TGTGCCAGCAGTATGGACGGGATAGGGTACTATGGCTACACCTTC.

The chain couples TRBV9 to TRBJ2-1; the D is unclear. CDR1 and CDR2 (germline): SGDLS, YYNGEE. V gave up 0 bases and J gave up 0 bases, with 10 bases separating them. The CDR3 sequence is 16 residues long. In nucleotides, the CDR3 is TGTGCCAGCAGCGTAGTCGGCCGGAGCTCCTACAATGAGCAGTTCTTC. Residues: CASSVVGRSSYNEQFF.

The J gene is TRBJ2-2, the V gene TRBV4-1; 8 nucleotides align to TRBD2. The CDR3 runs 17 residues. Trimming removed 0 bases from V and 6 bases from J; junction bases left unmatched: 9. Germline CDR1 MGHRA, CDR2 YSYEKL. Written as DNA, the CDR3 is TGCGCCAGCAGCCAAGACGCAGCGGGAGTTCTGCCCGGGGAGCTGTTTTTT. Its protein is CASSQDAAGVLPGELFF.

The chain links TRBV6-4 to TRBJ1-1; 7 bases are a match to TRBD1. J lost 5 bases, V lost 6 bases, and 9 bases had no gene match. This CDR3 region has 14 residues. Germline loops: CDR1 MRHNA, CDR2 SNTAGT. The CDR3 DNA reads as TGTGCCAGCAGCCGACAGGGAGGAGAAACTGAAGCTTTCTTT. Protein: CASSRQGGETEAFF.

The chain joins TRBV6-1 to TRBJ2-1, with D possibly TRBD1 on 6 matching bases. The germline V and J ends were trimmed by 8 bases and 1 base, with 12 bases remaining between them. In germline, CDR1 is MNHNS, CDR2 SASEGT. This CDR3 spans 14 amino acids. The CDR3 sequence is CASGNRASYNEQFF. The CDR3, as DNA: TGTGCCAGCGGAAACAGGGCGTCCTACAATGAGCAGTTCTTC.

The genes are TRBV19 and TRBJ2-1, with D possibly being TRBD2 (5 bases). The CDR3 length is 14 residues. V gave up 7 bases and J gave up 4 bases, with 14 bases separating them. CDR1 LNHDA and CDR2 SQIVND come from the germline V gene (reference sequence). CDR3 in amino acids: CASTKAPGYNEQFF. Here the CDR3 DNA reads TGTGCCAGTACCAAGGCCCCGGGGTACAATGAGCAGTTCTTC.

The chain links TRBV5-8 to TRBJ2-7; 14 bases are shared with TRBD2. The CDR3 runs 16 residues. The J segment lost 2 bases and the V segment lost 4 bases, leaving 5 bases of the junction unmatched. The germline V gene has CDR1 SGHTS and CDR2 YDEGEE. In nucleotides, the CDR3 is TGTGCCAGCAGCGGCGGGACTAGCGGGGGAACCTACGAGCAGTACTTC. Protein product: CASSGGTSGGTYEQYF.

This clone was seen a few times. A junction end diverges from the germline sequence, so it may reflect a read error. The chain uses TRBV2 and TRBJ1-4; 8 positions match TRBD1. The CDR3 runs to 17 residues. Germline V gene sequence: CDR1 SNHLY, CDR2 FYNNEI. CDR3 DNA sequence: TGTGCCAGCAGGGAAGGGGCAGGGGGCGGCTTTAATGAAAAACTGTTTTTT. Its protein is CASREGAGGGFNEKLFF.

This rearrangement joins TRBV5-1 to TRBJ1-3, with 8 bases fitting TRBD1. The trim removed 4 bases at V and 2 bases at J, leaving 2 bases unmatched. Germline CDR1 SGHRS, CDR2 YFSETQ. CDR3 length equals 14 residues. CDR3 sequence reads: CASSPDRAGNTIYF. The CDR3 DNA reads as TGCGCCAGCAGCCCGGACAGGGCTGGAAACACCATATATTTT.

The rearrangement uses TRBV6-5 and TRBJ1-3; weak D call: TRBD1 (5 bases). This CDR3 contains 16 residues. Germline CDR1 MNHEY, CDR2 SVGAGI. V shed 0 bases and J shed 2 bases, with 11 bases lying between them. CDR3 amino acids: CASSYSGGMAGNTIYF. Written as DNA, the CDR3 is TGTGCCAGCAGTTACTCCGGGGGGATGGCTGGAAACACCATATATTTT.

The rearrangement joins TRBV7-2 to TRBJ2-1; the match to TRBD1 covers 8 bases. CDR1 is SGHTA, CDR2 FQGNSA, per germline. The CDR3 runs 15 residues. V was pared by 1 base and J by 12 bases, with 11 bases of the junction left unmatched. CDR3 sequence: CASSLGGDRFLGQFF. DNA of the CDR3: TGTGCCAGCAGCTTAGGAGGGGACAGGTTCCTTGGGCAGTTCTTC.

The CDR3 here is CAWSFVVGDNEKLFF. CDR3 nucleotide sequence: TGTGCCTGGAGTTTTGTCGTCGGAGATAATGAAAAACTGTTTTTT. V usage is TRBV30 and J usage is TRBJ1-4; D not resolved. The CDR3 has 15 amino acids. The ends were cut back, 2 bases at V and 4 bases at J, with 14 bases in the middle. Germline CDR1 is GTSNPN and CDR2 is SVGIG (reference sequence).

The V gene is TRBV5-1, the J gene TRBJ1-2; D remains ambiguous. The V gene's germline CDR1 is SGHRS and CDR2 YFSETQ. V lost 0 bases and J 4 bases, leaving 13 bases between the germline ends. The CDR3 runs to 15 residues. Written as DNA, the CDR3 is TGCGCCAGCAGCTTGGACGGTAAAGTTCTCTATGGCTACACCTTC. It translates to CASSLDGKVLYGYTF. The whole variable domain, remainder taken from reference TRBV5-1 and TRBJ1-2, is KAGVTQTPRYLIKTRGQQVTLSCSPISGHRSVSWYQQTPGQGLQFLFEYFSETQRNKGNFPGRFSGRQFSNSRSEMNVSTLELGDSALYLCASSLDGKVLYGYTFGSGTRLTVV.

The gene calls are TRBV10-3 and TRBJ2-3; no definite D call. This CDR3 is 14 amino acids long. V was trimmed by 0 bases and J by 6 bases, leaving 10 bases between them. CDR1 and CDR2 (germline): ENHRY, SYGVKD. The CDR3 here is CAISESGSSDTQYF. The CDR3 DNA is TGTGCCATCAGTGAGTCGGGTAGCTCGGATACGCAGTATTTT.

J is TRBJ2-7 and V is TRBV5-6; the match to TRBD2 covers 7 bases. There are 14 residues in the CDR3. V was clipped by 6 bases and J by 6 bases; unmatched bases: 12. Per the germline V gene, CDR1 is SGHDT and CDR2 is YYEEEE. The CDR3: CASTKGGGVGEQYF. For the CDR3, the DNA is TGTGCCAGCACCAAAGGTGGGGGGGTTGGCGAGCAGTACTTC.

The chain joins TRBV12-5 to TRBJ2-1, with 11 positions matching TRBD1. Germline V CDR1 and CDR2: LGHNT, FRNRAP. The CDR3 covers 14 residues. V was pared by 10 bases and J by 5 bases, with 7 bases of the junction left unmatched. The CDR3 protein is CATEGQGANNEQFF. The CDR3 DNA follows: TGTGCTACGGAAGGACAGGGGGCGAACAATGAGCAGTTCTTC.

This chain links TRBV27 with TRBJ1-4, with D possibly TRBD1 on 5 matching bases. V was shortened by 1 base and J by 0 bases, with 12 bases between the two germline ends. The CDR3 has 17 residues. Germline assignment: CDR1 MNHEY and CDR2 SMNVEV (reference sequence). The CDR3, as DNA: TGTGCCAGCAGTTTATGGGGTCGCAGGGCAACTAATGAAAAACTGTTTTTT. Amino acid sequence: CASSLWGRRATNEKLFF.

The chain employs TRBV6-5 and TRBJ2-2; TRBD1 aligns across 9 bases. The CDR3 is 15 amino acids. Trimming removed 6 bases from V and 7 bases from J; junction bases left unmatched: 9. Germline V lookup: CDR1 MNHEY, CDR2 SVGAGI. This CDR3 is CASRQDRGGSGELFF. For the CDR3, the DNA is TGTGCCAGCAGACAGGACAGGGGAGGAAGCGGGGAGCTGTTTTTT.

This CDR3 reads CASSRGGRSYEQFF. The CDR3 nucleotides read TGTGCCAGCAGCCGAGGGGGTAGATCCTATGAGCAGTTCTTC. The rearrangement joins TRBV11-2 to TRBJ2-1, with a tentative D call TRBD1 (6 bases). V lost 5 bases and J 8 bases, leaving 16 bases between the germline ends. The CDR3 length is 14 residues. CDR1 and CDR2 from the germline V gene are SGHAT and FQNNGV.

This chain links TRBV7-8 with TRBJ2-5, with D perhaps matching TRBD2 (5 bases). The germline V gene encodes CDR1 SGHVS and CDR2 FQNEAQ. The CDR3 is 12 amino acids. V was pared by 8 bases and J by 7 bases, with 14 bases between. CDR3 loop: CASELGAGTQYF. The CDR3, as DNA: TGTGCCAGCGAATTGGGAGCCGGGACCCAGTACTTC.

The chain is built from TRBV7-8 and TRBJ1-2; tentative D call: TRBD1 (6 bases). Trimming removed 1 base at V and 5 bases at J, with 14 bases between. The germline CDR1 and CDR2 sequences are SGHVS and FQNEAQ. The CDR3 extends over 15 amino acids. The CDR3 nucleotides are TGTGCCAGCAGCTTAGAGGGGGGGGCTTCATATGGCTACACCTTC. Translated: CASSLEGGASYGYTF.

The chain couples TRBV30 to TRBJ1-2; D possibly corresponds to TRBD1 (6 bases). The CDR3 spans 14 residues. CDR1 GTSNPN and CDR2 SVGIG come from the germline V gene (reference sequence). The CDR3 spells CALEGVKGGYGYTF. The CDR3 coding sequence is TGTGCTCTGGAAGGGGTTAAAGGGGGCTATGGCTACACCTTC.

The rearrangement joins TRBV19 to TRBJ1-2; 10 bases are shared with TRBD1. The ends lost 4 bases at V and 6 bases at J; junction bases unmatched: 5. The CDR3 extends over 14 amino acids. Germline CDR1 reads LNHDA; CDR2 reads SQIVND (reference sequence). The CDR3 reads CASSKTGGRHGYTF. DNA of the CDR3: TGTGCCAGTAGTAAGACAGGGGGCAGGCATGGCTACACCTTC. The variable domain in full, with the rest retrieved from reference TRBV19 and TRBJ1-2, is DGGITQSPKYLFRKEGQNVTLSCEQNLNHDAMYWYRQDPGQGLRLIYYSQIVNDFQKGDIAEGYSVSREKKESFPLTVTSAQKNPTAFYLCASSKTGGRHGYTFGSGTRLTVV.

The genes are TRBV9 and TRBJ2-7, with 8 bases that match TRBD1. Germline V gene sequence: CDR1 SGDLS, CDR2 YYNGEE. The V gene end was trimmed by 3 bases and the J gene end by 3 bases; junction bases not matched to a gene: 5. This CDR3 has 14 residues. The CDR3 is CASSAGTGVYEQYF. CDR3 DNA: TGTGCCAGCAGCGCCGGGACAGGAGTCTACGAGCAGTACTTC.